The clone carrying this T cell receptor (beta chain) was found once. Some clones are missing from TCRdb's copy, which holds only in-frame ones; the method was immunoSEQ multiplex PCR. The data hold about 100,000 clones, with approximately 95% observed a single time. The data were obtained in a study of technical replicates of blood from several donors. Sequenced: T cells isolated from PBMCs. This clonotype originated in a human donor in good health.

In nucleotides, the CDR3 is TGTGCCTTACTAGCGGGAGAGGGGACCGGGGAGCTGTTTTTT. Encoded protein: CALLAGEGTGELFF. This rearrangement joins TRBV7-9 to TRBJ2-2, with 11 bases identical to TRBD2. Germline CDR1 and CDR2: SEHNR and FQNEAQ (reference sequence). The CDR3 is 14 amino acids. Trimming cost V 11 bases and J 5 bases; bases outside gene matches: 7.